These 19 T cell receptor beta chains originate from one sample sequenced in a study of cytomegalovirus exposure and HLA in healthy donors. This PCR relied on a set of 60 Vbeta primers and 13 Jbeta primers. TCRdb's copy holds only in-frame clones and misses some; the assay was immunoSEQ multiplex PCR. The sample lists fewer than 90,000 clones; roughly 67% were seen once. Sequenced sample: PBMCs. The origin of the receptors is a man between 35 and 55 years old in good health and CMV-seropositive.

The chain's CDR3 is CSDSTGEDEQFF. The CDR3, as DNA: TGCAGCGATAGTACGGGAGAAGACGAGCAGTTCTTC. This chain links TRBV29-1 with TRBJ2-1; the D gene is possibly TRBD2 (6 bases). The length of the CDR3 is 12 residues. Trimming stripped 7 bases from V and 10 bases from J, with 17 bases between. Per germline, CDR1 SQVTM and CDR2 ANQGSEA.

The chain combines TRBV14 with TRBJ1-1; D remains ambiguous. The CDR3 has 14 amino acids. Germline V gene lookup returns CDR1 SGHDN and CDR2 FVKESK. V was pared by 4 bases and J by 2 bases, with 11 bases between. CDR3 residues: CASSLHWANTEAFF. The CDR3 DNA sequence: TGTGCCAGCAGCCTCCATTGGGCCAACACTGAAGCTTTCTTT.

The genes are TRBV5-1 and TRBJ1-1, with 7 bases matching TRBD1. CDR1 and CDR2 (germline): SGHRS, YFSETQ. This CDR3 contains 15 residues. Trimming at V came to 4 bases and at J to 1 base, leaving 7 bases not matched to a gene. The CDR3 loop reads CASSQTGSQNTEAFF. The CDR3 bases are TGCGCCAGCAGCCAGACAGGGTCCCAGAACACTGAAGCTTTCTTT.

The chain is built from TRBV6-1 and TRBJ2-2; D might be TRBD1 (5 bases). V was clipped by 2 bases and J by 1 base, with 11 bases between them. This CDR3 comprises 16 residues. Per the germline V gene, CDR1 is MNHNS and CDR2 is SASEGT. The CDR3 spells CASSEWGSKNTGELFF. CDR3 bases: TGTGCCAGCAGTGAATGGGGCAGTAAGAACACCGGGGAGCTGTTTTTT.

The J gene is TRBJ2-1, the V gene TRBV7-9; D remains ambiguous. The CDR3 spans 17 residues. Trimming took off 5 bases at V and 7 bases at J, with 24 bases between the two ends. Germline CDR1 SEHNR, CDR2 FQNEAQ (reference sequence). The CDR3 sequence is CASSQTEISPSENEQFF. The CDR3 DNA reads TGTGCCAGCAGCCAGACGGAGATCAGCCCCAGTGAAAATGAGCAGTTCTTC. Filled out from reference TRBV7-9 and TRBJ2-1, the complete variable domain reads DTGVSQNPRHKITKRGQNVTFRCDPISEHNRLYWYRQTLGQGPEFLTYFQNEAQLEKSRLLSDRFSAERPKGSFSTLEIQRTEQGDSAMYLCASSQTEISPSENEQFFGPGTRLTVL.

Worth noting for this clone: At the DNA level, this CDR3 is encoded by other sequences in the same sample as well. The V and J genes are TRBV4-1 and TRBJ2-2, with TRBD1 matching 8 bases. The CDR3 has 17 amino acids. V lost 0 bases to trimming and J lost 0 bases; unmatched junction nucleotides: 3. Germline values: CDR1 MGHRA, CDR2 YSYEKL. CDR3 DNA: TGCGCCAGCAGCCAAGATGGACAGGGAGCGAACACCGGGGAGCTGTTTTTT. Protein sequence: CASSQDGQGANTGELFF.

V usage is TRBV19 and J usage is TRBJ1-6, with no clear D. V was trimmed by 7 bases and J by 15 bases, leaving 13 bases between them. The CDR3 extends over 11 amino acids. Germline lookup yields CDR1 LNHDA and CDR2 SQIVND (reference sequence). The CDR3 DNA sequence: TGTGCCAGTACTAATACCACCCTCCTCCACTTT. Translating gives CASTNTTLLHF. Together with reference TRBV19 and TRBJ1-6, the CDR3 gives the full variable domain: DGGITQSPKYLFRKEGQNVTLSCEQNLNHDAMYWYRQDPGQGLRLIYYSQIVNDFQKGDIAEGYSVSREKKESFPLTVTSAQKNPTAFYLCASTNTTLLHFGNGTRLTVT.

Remarks on this clone: One end of the junction does not line up with germline, which may come from a read error. V usage is TRBV10-1 and J usage is TRBJ2-5, with 13 nucleotides matching TRBD2. Germline V gives CDR1 WNHNN, CDR2 SYGVQD (reference sequence). The CDR3 totals 18 residues. The DNA for the CDR3 is TGCGCCAGCAGTAATAGGACTAGCGGGAGCCCCAGGCGAGAGTCCCAGTACTTC. As protein: CASSNRTSGSPRRESQYF.

The chain combines TRBV28 with TRBJ1-3, with 7 positions matching TRBD1. Germline CDR1 reads MDHEN; CDR2 reads SYDVKM. The CDR3 is made up of 15 amino acids. Trimming removed 4 bases from V and 0 bases from J; junction bases left unmatched: 3. The CDR3 coding sequence is TGTGCCAGCAGTTCGGGACAGACCTCTGGAAACACCATATATTTT. This sequence encodes CASSSGQTSGNTIYF.

This clone was seen only a few times. The V call is TRBV7-2, the J call TRBJ1-4; possibly TRBD1 for D (5 bases). The CDR3 consists of 16 residues. Trimming removed 6 bases from V and 0 bases from J, with 14 bases in between. The V gene's germline CDR1 is SGHTA and CDR2 FQGNSA. CDR3: CASRAGAGATNEKLFF. DNA for the CDR3: TGTGCCAGCAGGGCTGGGGCGGGGGCAACTAATGAAAAACTGTTTTTT.

The gene calls are TRBV11-3 and TRBJ2-1, with TRBD2 identical over 7 bases. CDR1 and CDR2 from the germline V gene are SGHNT and YENEEA. CDR3 length equals 14 residues. V trimming: 5 bases; J trimming: 5 bases; junction bases outside the gene matches: 6. DNA for the CDR3: TGTGCCAGCAGCCCCCCAGGGAGGGACAATGAGCAGTTCTTC. Its protein product is CASSPPGRDNEQFF.

About this clone itself: One junction end does not reproduce the germline sequence, and a read error may be involved. The chain recombines TRBV13 with TRBJ2-2; 9 positions agree with TRBD1. This CDR3 has 16 residues. The V gene's germline CDR1 is PRHDT and CDR2 FYEKMQ (reference sequence). CDR3 in amino acids: CASSLGGQGNSGELFF. In nucleotides, the CDR3 is TGTGCCAGCAGCTTAGGAGGACAGGGGAACTCCGGGGAGCTGTTTTTT. The full variable domain, in which reference TRBV13 and TRBJ2-2 provide the parts outside the CDR3, is AAGVIQSPRHLIKEKRETATLKCYPIPRHDTVYWYQQGPGQDPQFLISFYEKMQSDKGSIPDRFSAQQFSDYHSELNMSSLELGDSALYFCASSLGGQGNSGELFFGEGSRLTVL.

This clone has more than one count but fewer than ten. J is TRBJ2-6 and V is TRBV7-9, with D uncertain. The CDR3 is 15 amino acids. V was trimmed by 1 base and J by 2 bases, leaving 6 bases between them. Germline loops: CDR1 SEHNR, CDR2 FQNEAQ (reference sequence). In nucleotides, the CDR3 is TGTGCCAGCAGCTTAGGGCTGGCTGGGGCCAACGTCCTGACTTTC. The encoded protein is CASSLGLAGANVLTF.

The chain recombines TRBV15 with TRBJ1-5, with 7 nucleotides matching TRBD1. V gave up 0 bases and J gave up 7 bases; unmatched junction bases: 9. The CDR3 sequence is 16 residues long. Germline-derived CDR1 and CDR2 are LNHNV and YYDKDF (reference sequence). The DNA for the CDR3 is TGTGCCACCAGCAGAGATCGGCAGGGGGTAGGACAGCCCCAGCATTTT. Protein: CATSRDRQGVGQPQHF.

The CDR3 DNA sequence: TGTGCCAGCTCACCACCCGGGACAATACCTAACTATGGCTACACCTTC. This gives the protein CASSPPGTIPNYGYTF. The genes are TRBV18 and TRBJ1-2, with a possible D match to TRBD1 (6 bases). In germline, CDR1 is KGHSH, CDR2 LQKENI. Trimming cost V 0 bases and J 0 bases, with 11 bases left between them. The CDR3 length is 16 residues.

This sequence joins TRBV5-1 and TRBJ2-1; 11 bases map to TRBD2. Per germline, CDR1 SGHRS and CDR2 YFSETQ. With 2 bases clipped from V and 8 bases from J, the junction kept 6 bases outside the gene matches. This CDR3 is 15 amino acids long. The CDR3 is CASSFSGRAGDEQFF. In nucleotides, the CDR3 is TGCGCCAGCAGCTTTAGCGGGAGGGCCGGGGATGAGCAGTTCTTC.

The CDR3 here is CASSQPDRAANEKLFF. CDR3 sequence (DNA): TGCGCCAGCAGCCAACCGGACAGGGCGGCTAATGAAAAACTGTTTTTT. The chain has TRBV4-1 and TRBJ1-4; TRBD1 agrees at 8 bases. The CDR3 loop spans 16 amino acids. V lost 2 bases and J lost 3; bases outside the gene matches: 5. Germline V gene data show CDR1 as MGHRA and CDR2 as YSYEKL.

The chain recombines TRBV5-1 with TRBJ2-5, with TRBD2 matching 9 bases. The CDR3 covers 15 residues. Germline trimming cut 5 bases from V and 2 bases from J; bases unmatched to any gene: 7. From germline, CDR1 is SGHRS and CDR2 YFSETQ. CDR3 region: CASRASGVPQETQYF. The CDR3 DNA reads TGCGCCAGCAGAGCTAGCGGGGTCCCACAAGAGACCCAGTACTTC.

This clone was seen just once. The chain carries TRBV6-5 and TRBJ1-2; D is ambiguous. Germline CDR1 is MNHEY and CDR2 is SVGAGI. The V end was cut by 6 bases, the J end by 4 bases, with 12 bases between. This CDR3 spans 13 amino acids. CDR3: CASRRDLLYGYTF. The CDR3 DNA follows: TGTGCCAGCAGGAGGGATCTCCTCTATGGCTACACCTTC.